This T cell receptor (beta chain) was documented in a study of radiation and T cells in renal cell carcinoma. Measured with immunoSEQ multiplex PCR; TCRdb has only the in-frame clones, and not every one. The sample has around 160,000 clones, around 90% seen once. The CDR3 runs 15 residues. Trimming took 5 bases from V and 0 from J, leaving 10 bases between them. The germline V gene has CDR1 SGHTA and CDR2 FQGTGA. Regarding time point: baseline pretreatment blood. Treatment described: 15 Gy SBRT to primary tumor, nephrectomy 4 weeks later. Radiation-treated patients gave blood at baseline, week 2 and week 4.

V and J are TRBV7-3 and TRBJ1-4; D uncertain. This clonotype originated in a woman aged 70-85 years with renal cell carcinoma. The sequencing used blood, collected from a patient whose treatment included radiotherapy and nephrectomy. CDR3 protein: CASSPSQATNEKLFF. The CDR3 DNA follows: TGTGCCAGCAGCCCTTCCCAGGCAACTAATGAAAAACTGTTTTTT. Complete variable domain (other parts from reference TRBV7-3 and TRBJ1-4): GAGVSQTPSNKVTEKGKYVELRCDPISGHTALYWYRQSLGQGPEFLIYFQGTGAADDSGLPNDRFFAVRPEGSVSTLKIQRTERGDSAVYLCASSPSQATNEKLFFGSGTQLSVL.